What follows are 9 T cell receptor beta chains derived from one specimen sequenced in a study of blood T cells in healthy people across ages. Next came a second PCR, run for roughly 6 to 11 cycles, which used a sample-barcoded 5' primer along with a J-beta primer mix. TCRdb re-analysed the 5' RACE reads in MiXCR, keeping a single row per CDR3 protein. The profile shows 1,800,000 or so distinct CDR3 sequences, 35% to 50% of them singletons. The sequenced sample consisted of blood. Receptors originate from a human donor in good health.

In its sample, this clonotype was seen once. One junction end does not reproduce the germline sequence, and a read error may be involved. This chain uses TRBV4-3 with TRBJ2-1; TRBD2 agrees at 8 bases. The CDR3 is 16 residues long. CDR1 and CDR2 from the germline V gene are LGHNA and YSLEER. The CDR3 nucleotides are TGCGCCCGCAGCCAAGCCCACGGGACTAGCTACAATGAGCAGTTCTTC. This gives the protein CARSQAHGTSYNEQFF.

Here the CDR3 reads CASSQSPGQGFSYEQYF. The DNA for the CDR3 is TGTGCCAGCAGCCAATCACCGGGACAGGGATTCTCCTACGAGCAGTACTTC. The chain combines TRBV14 with TRBJ2-7, with 9 nucleotides matching TRBD1. CDR1 is SGHDN, CDR2 FVKESK, per germline. This CDR3 has 17 amino acids. The V and J ends lost 2 bases and 0 bases, in that order; junction bases with no gene match: 8. The full variable domain, with the rest looked up from reference TRBV14 and TRBJ2-7, is EAGVTQFPSHSVIEKGQTVTLRCDPISGHDNLYWYRRVMGKEIKFLLHFVKESKQDESGMPNNRFLAERTGGTYSTLKVQPAELEDSGVYFCASSQSPGQGFSYEQYFGPGTRLTVT.

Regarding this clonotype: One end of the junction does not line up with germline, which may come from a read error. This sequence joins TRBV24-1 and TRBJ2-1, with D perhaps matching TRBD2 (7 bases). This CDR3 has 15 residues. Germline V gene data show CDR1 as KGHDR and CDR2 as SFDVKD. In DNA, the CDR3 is TGTGCCACCAGTGACCCCGGGGGGCACTCGGATGAGCAGGTCTTC. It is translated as CATSDPGGHSDEQVF.

As DNA, the CDR3 is TGCGCCAGCAGCTCGGAACTAGTGACTGAAGCTTTCTTT. Its protein is CASSSELVTEAFF. The rearrangement uses TRBV5-1 and TRBJ1-1; D is ambiguous. This CDR3 contains 13 residues. CDR1 and CDR2 (germline): SGHRS, YFSETQ. V lost 3 bases to trimming and J lost 5 bases, with 11 bases between them.

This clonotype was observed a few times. The DNA of the CDR3 is TGCAGTGCGCTTACAGGGTTAAGAGCTAACTATGGCTACACCTTC. Residues: CSALTGLRANYGYTF. V usage is TRBV20-1 and J usage is TRBJ1-2, with D maybe TRBD1 (6 bases). The germline V gene encodes CDR1 DFQATT and CDR2 SNEGSKA (reference sequence). The CDR3 totals 15 residues. The V gene lost 6 bases and the J gene lost 0 bases, with 17 bases spanning the gap.

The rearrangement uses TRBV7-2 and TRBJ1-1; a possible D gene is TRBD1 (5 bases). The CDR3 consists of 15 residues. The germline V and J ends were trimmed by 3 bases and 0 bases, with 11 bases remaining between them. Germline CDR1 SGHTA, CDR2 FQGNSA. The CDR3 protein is CASSLRRQMNTEAFF. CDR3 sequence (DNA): TGTGCCAGCAGCTTGAGGAGACAGATGAACACTGAAGCTTTCTTT.

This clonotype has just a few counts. CDR3 nucleotide sequence: TGTGCCAGCAGCCAAGATGCAGCAGGGTCAGGTCGGTTGCAGTACTTC. Protein product: CASSQDAAGSGRLQYF. The V and J genes are TRBV3-1 and TRBJ2-4; D is perhaps TRBD1 (5 bases). The CDR3 totals 16 residues. The V and J ends lost 0 bases and 13 bases respectively, with 22 bases between them. CDR1 and CDR2 (germline): LGHDT, YNNKEL (reference sequence).

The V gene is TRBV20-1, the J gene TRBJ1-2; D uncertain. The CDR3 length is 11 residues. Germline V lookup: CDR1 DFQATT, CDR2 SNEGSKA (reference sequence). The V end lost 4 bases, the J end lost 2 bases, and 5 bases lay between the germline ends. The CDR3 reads CSATRNYGYTF. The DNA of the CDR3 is TGCAGTGCTACCCGAAACTATGGCTACACCTTC.

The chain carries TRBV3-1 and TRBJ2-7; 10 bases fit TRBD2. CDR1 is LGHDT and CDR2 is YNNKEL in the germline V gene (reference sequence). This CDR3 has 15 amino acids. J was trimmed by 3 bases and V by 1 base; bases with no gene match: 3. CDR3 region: CASSQGTSGVYEQYF. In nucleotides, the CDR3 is TGTGCCAGCAGCCAAGGGACTAGCGGAGTCTACGAGCAGTACTTC.